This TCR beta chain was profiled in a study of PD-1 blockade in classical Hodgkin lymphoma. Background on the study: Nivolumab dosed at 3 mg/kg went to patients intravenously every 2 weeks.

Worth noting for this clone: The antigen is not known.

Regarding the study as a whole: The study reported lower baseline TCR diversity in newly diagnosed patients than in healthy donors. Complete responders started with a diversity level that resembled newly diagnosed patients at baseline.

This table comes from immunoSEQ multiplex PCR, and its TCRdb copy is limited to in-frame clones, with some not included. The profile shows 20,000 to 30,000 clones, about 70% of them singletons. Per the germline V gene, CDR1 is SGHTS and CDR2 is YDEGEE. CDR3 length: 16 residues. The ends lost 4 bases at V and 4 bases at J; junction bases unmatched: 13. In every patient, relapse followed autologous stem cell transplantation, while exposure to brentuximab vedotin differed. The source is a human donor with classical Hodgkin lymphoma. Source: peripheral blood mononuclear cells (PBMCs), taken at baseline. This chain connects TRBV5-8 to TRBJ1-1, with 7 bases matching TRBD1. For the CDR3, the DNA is TGTGCCAGCAGCCCCCGGGACAGCTTCGTGGTCACTGAAGCTTTCTTT. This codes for CASSPRDSFVVTEAFF. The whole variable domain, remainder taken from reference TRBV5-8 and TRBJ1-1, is EAGVTQSPTHLIKTRGQQATLRCSPISGHTSVYWYQQALGLGLQFLLWYDEGEERNRGNFPPRFSGRQFPNYSSELNVNALELEDSALYLCASSPRDSFVVTEAFFGQGTRLTVV.